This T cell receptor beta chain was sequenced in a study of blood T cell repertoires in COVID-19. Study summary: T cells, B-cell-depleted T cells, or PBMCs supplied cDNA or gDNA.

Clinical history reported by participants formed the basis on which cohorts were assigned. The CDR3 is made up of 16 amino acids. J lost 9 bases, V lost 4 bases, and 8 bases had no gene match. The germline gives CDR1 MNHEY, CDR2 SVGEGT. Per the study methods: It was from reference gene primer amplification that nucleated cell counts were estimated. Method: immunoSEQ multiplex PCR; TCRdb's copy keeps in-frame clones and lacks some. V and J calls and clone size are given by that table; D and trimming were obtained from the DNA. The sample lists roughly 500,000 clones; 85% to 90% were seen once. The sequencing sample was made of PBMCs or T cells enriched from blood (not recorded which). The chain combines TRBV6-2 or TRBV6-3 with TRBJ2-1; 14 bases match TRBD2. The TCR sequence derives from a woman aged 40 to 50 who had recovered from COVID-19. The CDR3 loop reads CASSLIGLAGGVEQFF. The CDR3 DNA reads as TGTGCCAGCAGTTTAATTGGACTAGCGGGAGGTGTTGAGCAGTTCTTC.